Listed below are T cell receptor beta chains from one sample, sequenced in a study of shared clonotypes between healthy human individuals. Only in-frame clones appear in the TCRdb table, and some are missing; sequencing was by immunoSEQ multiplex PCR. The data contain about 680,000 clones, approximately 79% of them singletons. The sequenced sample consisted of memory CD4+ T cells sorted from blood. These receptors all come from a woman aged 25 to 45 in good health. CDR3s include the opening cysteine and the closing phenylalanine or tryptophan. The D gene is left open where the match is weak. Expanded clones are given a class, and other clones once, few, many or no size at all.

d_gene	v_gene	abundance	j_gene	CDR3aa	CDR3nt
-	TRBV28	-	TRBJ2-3	CASSPSTDTQYF	TGTGCCAGCAGCCCGAGCACAGATACGCAGTATTTT
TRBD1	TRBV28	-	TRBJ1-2	CASNSLQGASGYTF	TGTGCCAGCAACTCATTACAGGGGGCATCTGGCTACACCTTC
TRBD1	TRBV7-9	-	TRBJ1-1	CASSLTTGTGGRDEAFF	TGTGCCAGCAGCTTGACGACCGGGACAGGGGGTAGGGATGAAGCTTTCTTT
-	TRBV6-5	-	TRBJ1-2	CASSYRQYYGYTF	TGTGCCAGCAGTTACAGGCAGTACTATGGCTACACCTTC
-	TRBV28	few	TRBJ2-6	CASNRDIGRSGANVLTF	TGTGCCAGCAACCGGGACATAGGGAGGTCTGGGGCCAACGTCCTGACTTTC
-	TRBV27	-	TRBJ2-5	CASSPRRGETQYF	TGTGCCAGCAGTCCTAGGCGGGGCGAGACCCAGTACTTC
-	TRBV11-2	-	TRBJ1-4	CASSKLTGGTNEKLFF	TGTGCCAGCAGCAAGCTGACCGGCGGGACTAATGAAAAACTGTTTTTT
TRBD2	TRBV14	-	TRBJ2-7	CASSQDPSGSSKQYF	TGTGCCAGCAGCCAAGATCCTAGCGGGAGCTCGAAGCAGTACTTC
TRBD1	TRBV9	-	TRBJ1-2	CASSTTPGGEGYTF	TGTGCCAGCAGCACCACGCCAGGGGGGGAAGGCTACACCTTC
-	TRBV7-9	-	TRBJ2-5	CASSSGPAQYF	TGTGCCAGCAGCTCGGGGCCGGCCCAGTACTTC
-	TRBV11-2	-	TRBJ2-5	CASSHGGDMGETQYF	TGTGCCAGCAGCCACGGGGGCGACATGGGGGAGACCCAGTACTTC
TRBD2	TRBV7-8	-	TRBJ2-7	CASSILADSYEQYF	TGTGCCAGCAGCATACTAGCGGACTCCTACGAGCAGTACTTC
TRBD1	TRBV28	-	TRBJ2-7	CASNRGIYEQYF	TGTGCCAGCAACAGGGGGATTTACGAGCAGTACTTC
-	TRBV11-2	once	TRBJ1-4	CASSWGGAEEEKLFF	TGTGCCAGCAGCTGGGGCGGGGCAGAGGAAGAGAAACTGTTTTTT
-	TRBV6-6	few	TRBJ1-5	CASSSVADQPQHF	TGTGCCAGCAGTTCAGTGGCGGATCAGCCCCAGCATTTT
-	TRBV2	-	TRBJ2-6	CASSVQGLAGANVLTF	TGTGCCAGCAGTGTACAGGGTTTAGCTGGGGCCAACGTCCTGACTTTC
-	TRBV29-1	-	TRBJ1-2	CSVEWGITYGYTF	TGCAGCGTTGAGTGGGGAATCACCTATGGCTACACCTTC
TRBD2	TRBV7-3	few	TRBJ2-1	CASSPLAGGRNEQFF	TGTGCCAGCAGCCCGTTAGCGGGAGGGAGGAATGAGCAGTTCTTC
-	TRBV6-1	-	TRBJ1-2	CASSERRQSYGYTF	TGTGCCAGCAGTGAAAGGAGGCAGTCCTATGGCTACACCTTC
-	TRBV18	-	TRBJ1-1	CASSRQDEAFF	TGTGCCAGCTCAAGGCAGGATGAAGCTTTCTTT
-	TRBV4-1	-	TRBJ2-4	CASSQDLTTLYF	TGCGCCAGCAGCCAAGATCTTACTACCTTGTACTTC
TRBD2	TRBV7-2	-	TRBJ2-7	CASSPLAGGYEQYF	TGTGCCAGCAGCCCGCTAGCGGGAGGCTACGAGCAGTACTTC
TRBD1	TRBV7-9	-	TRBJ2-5	CASSSGQGVLGTQYF	TGTGCCAGCAGCTCCGGACAGGGAGTTCTTGGGACCCAGTACTTC
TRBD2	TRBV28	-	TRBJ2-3	CASSPLTSGGGRGFTDTQYF	TGTGCCAGCAGCCCCCTGACTAGCGGGGGGGGCAGAGGGTTCACAGATACGCAGTATTTT
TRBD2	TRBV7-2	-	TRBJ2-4	CASSTRLAGDLAKNIQYF	TGTGCCAGCAGCACCCGACTAGCGGGAGACTTAGCCAAAAACATTCAGTACTTC
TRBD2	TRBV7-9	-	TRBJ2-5	CASSLSGSIKTQYF	TGTGCCAGCAGCCTTAGCGGGAGTATAAAGACCCAGTACTTC
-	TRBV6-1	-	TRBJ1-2	CASSDRQAHGYTF	TGTGCCAGCAGTGATAGACAGGCCCATGGCTACACCTTC
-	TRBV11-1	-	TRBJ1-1	CASSLAGTASEAFF	TGTGCCAGCAGCCTTGCCGGGACGGCTTCTGAAGCTTTCTTT
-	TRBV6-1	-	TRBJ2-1	CASSEGQTGVVNEQFF	TGTGCCAGCAGTGAAGGGCAGACGGGAGTGGTGAATGAGCAGTTCTTC
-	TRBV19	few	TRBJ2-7	CASTLSAGPTYEQYF	TGTGCCAGTACTCTTTCTGCGGGACCTACCTACGAGCAGTACTTC
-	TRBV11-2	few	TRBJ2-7	CASSLRHGSYEQYF	TGTGCCAGCAGCCTCAGACACGGGTCCTACGAGCAGTACTTC
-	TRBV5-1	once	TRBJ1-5	CASSDGQLNQPQHF	TGCGCCAGCAGCGACGGACAGCTCAATCAGCCCCAGCATTTT
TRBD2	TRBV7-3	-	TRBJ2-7	CASSMGLAGAYEQYF	TGTGCCAGCAGCATGGGACTAGCGGGAGCTTACGAGCAGTACTTC
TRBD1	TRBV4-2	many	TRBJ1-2	CASSQAPQGGYGYTF	TGTGCCAGCAGCCAAGCGCCCCAGGGGGGCTATGGCTACACCTTC
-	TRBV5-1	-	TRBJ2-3	CASSLQRASTDTQYF	TGCGCCAGCAGCTTACAGCGGGCGAGCACAGATACGCAGTATTTT
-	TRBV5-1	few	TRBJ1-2	CASSESGGGGYGYTF	TGCGCCAGCAGCGAAAGCGGGGGCGGAGGCTATGGCTACACCTTC
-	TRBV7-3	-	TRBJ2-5	CASSLKRVGAETQYF	TGTGCCAGCAGCTTAAAGCGGGTAGGGGCCGAGACCCAGTACTTC
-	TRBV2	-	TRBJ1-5	CASRLDGNSNQPQHF	TGTGCCAGCAGATTGGACGGTAATAGCAATCAGCCCCAGCATTTT
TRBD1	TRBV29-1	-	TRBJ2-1	CSVLGQGVGEQFF	TGCAGCGTTCTGGGACAGGGAGTGGGTGAGCAGTTCTTC
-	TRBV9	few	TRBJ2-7	CASSEGPGSNYEQYF	TGTGCCAGCAGCGAGGGCCCCGGGAGCAACTACGAGCAGTACTTC
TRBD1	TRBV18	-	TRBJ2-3	CASSPPGQSTDTQYF	TGTGCCAGCTCACCACCGGGACAGTCCACAGATACGCAGTATTTT
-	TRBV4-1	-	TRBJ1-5	CASSAQDSNQPQHF	TGCGCCAGCAGCGCTCAAGATAGCAATCAGCCCCAGCATTTT